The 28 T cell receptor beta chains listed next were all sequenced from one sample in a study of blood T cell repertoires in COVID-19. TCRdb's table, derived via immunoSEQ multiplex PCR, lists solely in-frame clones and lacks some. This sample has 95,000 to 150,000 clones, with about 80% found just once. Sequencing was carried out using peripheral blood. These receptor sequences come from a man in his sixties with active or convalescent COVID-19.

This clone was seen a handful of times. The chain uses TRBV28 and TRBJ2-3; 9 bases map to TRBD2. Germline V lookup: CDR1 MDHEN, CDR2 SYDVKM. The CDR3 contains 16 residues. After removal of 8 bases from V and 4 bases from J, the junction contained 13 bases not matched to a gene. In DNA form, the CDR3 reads TGTGCCAGCGGGACTTTAGCGGGAGAAAACTCAGATACGCAGTATTTT. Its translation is CASGTLAGENSDTQYF.

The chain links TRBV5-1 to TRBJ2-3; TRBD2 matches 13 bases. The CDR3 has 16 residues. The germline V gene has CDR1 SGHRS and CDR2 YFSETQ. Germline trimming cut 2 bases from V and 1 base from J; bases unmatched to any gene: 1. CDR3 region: CASSLLAGGGTDTQYF. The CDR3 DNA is TGCGCCAGCAGCTTACTAGCGGGAGGGGGCACAGATACGCAGTATTTT.

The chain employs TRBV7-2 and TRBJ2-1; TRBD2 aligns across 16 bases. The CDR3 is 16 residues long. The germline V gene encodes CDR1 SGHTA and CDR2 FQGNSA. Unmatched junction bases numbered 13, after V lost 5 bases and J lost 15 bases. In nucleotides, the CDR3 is TGTGCCAGCAGCCTAGGGGGGACTAGCGGGAGGGCCTCGCCGTTCTTC. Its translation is CASSLGGTSGRASPFF.

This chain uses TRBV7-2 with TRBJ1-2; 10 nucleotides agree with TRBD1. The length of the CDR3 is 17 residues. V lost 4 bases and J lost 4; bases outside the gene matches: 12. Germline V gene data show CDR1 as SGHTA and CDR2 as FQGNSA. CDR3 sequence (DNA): TGTGCCAGCAGCTCCCGACAGACAGGGGGCGCCGGCTATGGCTACACCTTC. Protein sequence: CASSSRQTGGAGYGYTF.

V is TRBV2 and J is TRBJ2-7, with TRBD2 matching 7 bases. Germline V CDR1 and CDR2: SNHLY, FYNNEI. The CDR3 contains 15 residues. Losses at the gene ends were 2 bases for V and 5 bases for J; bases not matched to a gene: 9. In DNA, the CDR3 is TGTGCCAGCAGTGAAATGGGGGAGGGCCGAAACGAGCAGTACTTC. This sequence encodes CASSEMGEGRNEQYF.

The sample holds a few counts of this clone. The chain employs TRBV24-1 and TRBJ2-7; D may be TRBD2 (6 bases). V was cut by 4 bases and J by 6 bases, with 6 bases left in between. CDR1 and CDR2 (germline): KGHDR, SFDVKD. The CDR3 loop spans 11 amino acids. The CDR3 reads CATSDGGEQYF. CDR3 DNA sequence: TGTGCCACCAGTGACGGGGGCGAGCAGTACTTC.

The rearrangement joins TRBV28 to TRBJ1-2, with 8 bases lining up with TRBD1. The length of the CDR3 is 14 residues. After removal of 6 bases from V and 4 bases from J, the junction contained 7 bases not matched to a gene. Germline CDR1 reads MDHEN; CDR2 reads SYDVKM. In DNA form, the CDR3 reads TGTGCCAGCAGCCCAGAGGGACAGGTCTATGGCTACACCTTC. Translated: CASSPEGQVYGYTF.

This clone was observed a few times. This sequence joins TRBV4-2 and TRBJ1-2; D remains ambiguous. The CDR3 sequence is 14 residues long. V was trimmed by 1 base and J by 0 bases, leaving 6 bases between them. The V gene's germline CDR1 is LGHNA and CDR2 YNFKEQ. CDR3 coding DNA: TGTGCCAGCAGCCAAGGAGGTACTAACTATGGCTACACCTTC. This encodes CASSQGGTNYGYTF.

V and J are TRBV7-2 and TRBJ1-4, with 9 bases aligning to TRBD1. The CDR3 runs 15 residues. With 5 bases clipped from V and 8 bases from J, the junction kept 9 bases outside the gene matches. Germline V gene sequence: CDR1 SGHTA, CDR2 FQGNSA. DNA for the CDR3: TGTGCCAGCAGCGCCCGGACAGGGGTGAACGAAAAACTGTTTTTT. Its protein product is CASSARTGVNEKLFF. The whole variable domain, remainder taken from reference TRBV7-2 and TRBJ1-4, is GAGVSQSPSNKVTEKGKDVELRCDPISGHTALYWYRQSLGQGLEFLIYFQGNSAPDKSGLPSDRFSAERTGGSVSTLTIQRTQQEDSAVYLCASSARTGVNEKLFFGSGTQLSVL.

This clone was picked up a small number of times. CDR3: CASSLASGGEQYF. The CDR3 DNA is TGTGCCAGCAGCTTAGCGTCCGGGGGCGAGCAGTACTTC. V is TRBV7-9 and J is TRBJ2-7; a possible D gene is TRBD2 (6 bases). The CDR3 is 13 residues long. Germline assignment: CDR1 SEHNR and CDR2 FQNEAQ (reference sequence). Trimming removed 0 bases at V and 6 bases at J, with 9 bases between.

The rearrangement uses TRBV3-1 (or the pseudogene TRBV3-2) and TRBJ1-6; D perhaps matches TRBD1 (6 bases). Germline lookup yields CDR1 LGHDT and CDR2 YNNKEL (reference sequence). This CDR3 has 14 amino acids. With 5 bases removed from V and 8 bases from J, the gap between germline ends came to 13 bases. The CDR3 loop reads CASSFGQKDSPLHF. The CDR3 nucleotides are TGTGCCAGCAGCTTCGGACAGAAAGATTCACCCCTCCACTTT.

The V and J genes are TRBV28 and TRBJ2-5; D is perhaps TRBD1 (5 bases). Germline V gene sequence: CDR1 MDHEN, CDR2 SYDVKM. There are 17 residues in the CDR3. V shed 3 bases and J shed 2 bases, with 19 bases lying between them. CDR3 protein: CASSFPGRARGQETQYF. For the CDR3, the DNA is TGTGCCAGCAGTTTCCCAGGCAGGGCAAGAGGACAAGAGACCCAGTACTTC.

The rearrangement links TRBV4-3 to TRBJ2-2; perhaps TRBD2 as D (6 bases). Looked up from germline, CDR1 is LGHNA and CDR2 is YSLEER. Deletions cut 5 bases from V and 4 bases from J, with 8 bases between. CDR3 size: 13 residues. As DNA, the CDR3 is TGCGCCAGCAGCGGGGGGAGCACCGGGGAGCTGTTTTTT. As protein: CASSGGSTGELFF.

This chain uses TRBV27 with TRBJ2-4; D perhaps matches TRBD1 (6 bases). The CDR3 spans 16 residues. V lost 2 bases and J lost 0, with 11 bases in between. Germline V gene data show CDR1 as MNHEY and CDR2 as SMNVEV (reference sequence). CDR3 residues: CASSLNRDGAKNIQYF. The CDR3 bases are TGTGCCAGCAGTTTAAACAGGGACGGAGCCAAAAACATTCAGTACTTC.

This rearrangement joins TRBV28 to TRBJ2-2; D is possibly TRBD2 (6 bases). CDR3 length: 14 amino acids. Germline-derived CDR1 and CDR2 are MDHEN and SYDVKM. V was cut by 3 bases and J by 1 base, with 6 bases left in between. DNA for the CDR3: TGTGCCAGCAGTTTGGGGGGGAACACCGGGGAGCTGTTTTTT. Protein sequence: CASSLGGNTGELFF.

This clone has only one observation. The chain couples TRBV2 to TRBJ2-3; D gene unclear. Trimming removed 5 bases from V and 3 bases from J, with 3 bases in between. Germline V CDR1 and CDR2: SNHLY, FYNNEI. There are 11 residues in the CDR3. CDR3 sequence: CASSPTDTQYF. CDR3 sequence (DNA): TGTGCCAGCAGTCCAACAGATACGCAGTATTTT.

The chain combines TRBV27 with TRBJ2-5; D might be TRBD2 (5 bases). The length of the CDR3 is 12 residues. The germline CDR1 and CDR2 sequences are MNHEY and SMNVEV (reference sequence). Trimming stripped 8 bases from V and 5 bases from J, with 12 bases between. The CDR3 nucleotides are TGTGCCAGCGGACTGAATTCGGAGACCCAGTACTTC. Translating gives CASGLNSETQYF.

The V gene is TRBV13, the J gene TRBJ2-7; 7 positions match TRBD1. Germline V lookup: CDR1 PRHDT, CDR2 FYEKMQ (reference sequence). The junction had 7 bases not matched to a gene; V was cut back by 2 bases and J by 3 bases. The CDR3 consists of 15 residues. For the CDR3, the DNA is TGTGCCAGCAGCTTAAAGGGGGCCGCACGCTACGAGCAGTACTTC. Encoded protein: CASSLKGAARYEQYF.

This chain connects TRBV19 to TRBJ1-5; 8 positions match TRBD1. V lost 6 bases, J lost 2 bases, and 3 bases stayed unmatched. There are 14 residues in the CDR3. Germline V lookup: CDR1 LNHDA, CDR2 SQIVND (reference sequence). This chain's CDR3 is CASRLQGGNQPQHF. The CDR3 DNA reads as TGTGCCAGTAGGCTACAGGGGGGCAATCAGCCCCAGCATTTT.

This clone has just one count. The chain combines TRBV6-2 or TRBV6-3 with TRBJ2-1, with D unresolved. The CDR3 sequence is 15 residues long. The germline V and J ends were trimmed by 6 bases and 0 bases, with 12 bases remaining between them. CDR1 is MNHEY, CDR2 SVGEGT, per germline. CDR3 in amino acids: CASSQVGSSYNEQFF. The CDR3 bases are TGTGCCAGCAGCCAAGTCGGTAGCTCCTACAATGAGCAGTTCTTC.

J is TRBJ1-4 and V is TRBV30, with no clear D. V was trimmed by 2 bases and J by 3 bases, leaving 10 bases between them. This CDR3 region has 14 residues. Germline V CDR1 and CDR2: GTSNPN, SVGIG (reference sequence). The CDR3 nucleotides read TGTGCCTGGAGTAGAGGCCGGGCTAATGAAAAACTGTTTTTT. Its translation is CAWSRGRANEKLFF.

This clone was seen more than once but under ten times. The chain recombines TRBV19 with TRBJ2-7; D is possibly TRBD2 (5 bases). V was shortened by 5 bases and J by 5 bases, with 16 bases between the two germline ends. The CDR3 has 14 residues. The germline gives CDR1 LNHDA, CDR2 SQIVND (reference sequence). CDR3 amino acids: CASSRRAEVDEQYF. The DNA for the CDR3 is TGTGCCAGTAGTCGACGCGCGGAGGTCGACGAGCAGTACTTC.

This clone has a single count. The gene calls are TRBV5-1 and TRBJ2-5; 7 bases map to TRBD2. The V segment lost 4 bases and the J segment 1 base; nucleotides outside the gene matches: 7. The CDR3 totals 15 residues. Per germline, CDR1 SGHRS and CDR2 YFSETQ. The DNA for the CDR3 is TGCGCCAGCAGCCCCTACGGGACTATCCAAGAGACCCAGTACTTC. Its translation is CASSPYGTIQETQYF. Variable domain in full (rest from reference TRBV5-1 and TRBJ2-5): KAGVTQTPRYLIKTRGQQVTLSCSPISGHRSVSWYQQTPGQGLQFLFEYFSETQRNKGNFPGRFSGRQFSNSRSEMNVSTLELGDSALYLCASSPYGTIQETQYFGPGTRLLVL.

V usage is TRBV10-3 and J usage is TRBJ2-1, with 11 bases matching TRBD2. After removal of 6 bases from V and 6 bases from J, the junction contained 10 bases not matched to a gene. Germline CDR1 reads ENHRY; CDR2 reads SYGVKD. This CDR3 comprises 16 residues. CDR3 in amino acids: CAISKDTSGGRNEQFF. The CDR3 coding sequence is TGTGCCATCAGCAAAGATACTAGCGGGGGCCGCAATGAGCAGTTCTTC.

Here the CDR3 reads CASRGEGVAKNIQYF. The CDR3 nucleotides are TGTGCCTCCCGGGGCGAGGGGGTAGCCAAAAACATTCAGTACTTC. The chain employs TRBV2 and TRBJ2-4, with D tentatively TRBD1 (6 bases). This CDR3 is built from 15 residues. V lost 11 bases, J lost 0 bases, and 17 bases lay in between. Germline assignment: CDR1 SNHLY and CDR2 FYNNEI.

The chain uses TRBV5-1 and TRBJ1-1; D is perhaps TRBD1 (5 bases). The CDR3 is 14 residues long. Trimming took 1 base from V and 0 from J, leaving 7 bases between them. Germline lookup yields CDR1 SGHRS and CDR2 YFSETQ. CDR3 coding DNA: TGCGCCAGCAGCTTGTCAGGGTTGAACACTGAAGCTTTCTTT. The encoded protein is CASSLSGLNTEAFF.

The CDR3 DNA sequence: TGTGCCAGCAGTGAAGGGGGAGGGTACCAAGAGACCCAGTACTTC. This sequence encodes CASSEGGGYQETQYF. The V call is TRBV2, the J call TRBJ2-5, with 7 bases aligning to TRBD2. CDR1 is SNHLY and CDR2 is FYNNEI in the germline V gene. CDR3 size: 15 residues. Germline trimming cut 1 base from V and 0 bases from J; bases unmatched to any gene: 2.

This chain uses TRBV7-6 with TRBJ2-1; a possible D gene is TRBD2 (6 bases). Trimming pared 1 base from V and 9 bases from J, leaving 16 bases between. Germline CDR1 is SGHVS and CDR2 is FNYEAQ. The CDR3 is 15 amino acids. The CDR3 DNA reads TGTGCCAGCAGCTTAGGGACGGGAGAGGGCGGTGAGCAGTTCTTC. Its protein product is CASSLGTGEGGEQFF.